This T cell receptor beta chain was recorded in a study of blood T cell repertoires in COVID-19. As for the study in general: From T cells, B-cell-depleted T cells, or PBMCs came the material, which was cDNA or gDNA.

The germline gives CDR1 MNHEY, CDR2 SMNVEV (reference sequence). The CDR3 sequence is 14 residues long. V dropped 8 bases and J dropped 1 base, with 15 bases sitting between them. Donors were grouped by their self-reported clinical history. The protocol was immunoSEQ multiplex PCR, while the TCRdb copy is restricted to in-frame clones and leaves out a portion. The table shows roughly 180,000 clones, with approximately 82% occurring only once. Sample: PBMCs or T cells enriched from blood (not recorded which). The V call is TRBV27, the J call TRBJ2-7; possible D gene TRBD1, 6 bases. The sequence came from a woman aged 50 to 65 in a cohort exposed to, infected with or recovered from COVID-19 (not recorded which). The CDR3, as DNA: TGTGCCAGCGGCAACAACAGGGCATCCTACGAGCAGTACTTC. This sequence encodes CASGNNRASYEQYF.